A selection of T cell receptor beta chains follows, all from one sample in a study of T cells in Graves' hyperthyroidism and ophthalmopathy. TCRdb called the multiplex PCR reads again in MiXCR, with one record for every CDR3 protein. Of about 510,000 distinct CDR3 sequences in the sample, 40% to 55% were seen once. Sequencing was performed on peripheral blood or thyroid tissue (not recorded which). Receptors originate from an adult woman with Graves' disease, either hyperthyroidism or ophthalmopathy (not recorded which). Each CDR3 is given with its conserved first and last residue. Not every row has a clone size; where given, it reads once, few, many or a size class.

size: many
length: 13
J: TRBJ1-2
V: TRBV5-1
CDR3: CASSLGQNYGYTF

size: many
length: 14
J: TRBJ2-7
V: TRBV9
CDR3: CASSTTTGPLEQYF

size: once
length: 14
J: TRBJ2-2
V: TRBV5-1
CDR3: CASSFRMLTGELFF

size: many
length: 12
J: TRBJ1-5
V: TRBV29-1
CDR3: CSVEDRGQPQHF

size: many
length: 14
J: TRBJ2-2
V: TRBV6-4
CDR3: CASSLDENTGELFF

size: NA
length: 13
J: TRBJ1-2
V: TRBV30
CDR3: CAWGTGHNYGYTF

size: NA
length: 14
J: TRBJ1-2
V: TRBV7-9
CDR3: CASSLGAGSYGYTF

size: NA
length: 13
J: TRBJ2-7
V: TRBV29-1
CDR3: CSVSGTNSYEQYF

size: many
length: 13
J: TRBJ2-7
V: TRBV5-1
CDR3: CASSYDGAREQYF

size: many
length: 14
J: TRBJ2-5
V: TRBV4-2
CDR3: CASSRGLSRETQYF

size: many
length: 15
J: TRBJ2-5
V: TRBV3-1
CDR3: CASSQLGGIQETQYF

size: NA
length: 12
J: TRBJ2-6
V: TRBV20-1
CDR3: CSVNRLANVLTF